The 31 T cell receptor beta chains below all came from one sample that was sequenced in a study of blood T cell repertoires in COVID-19 (dated by TCRdb to 2020 to 2022). The method was the immunoSEQ multiplex PCR assay. In its TCRdb copy, this immuneACCESS table keeps in-frame sequences only and misses some clones. Where compared with another copy, unresolved V genes explain less than half of these, and the others have no known cause. Across this sample there are about 480,000 clones, with about 91% seen only once. The ten largest make up 10% to 15% of the sample. Specimen: peripheral blood. Receptors were obtained from a woman aged 45-65 years with COVID-19, enrolled during active disease.

This sequence joins TRBV5-6 and TRBJ1-6; perhaps TRBD1 as D (6 bases). V lost 0 bases, J lost 8 bases, and 12 bases lay in between. Germline loops: CDR1 SGHDT, CDR2 YYEEEE. This CDR3 has 15 amino acids. CDR3 nucleotides: TGTGCCAGCAGCTTGGCGCTGGGGGCAGATTCACCCCTCCACTTT. It is translated as CASSLALGADSPLHF.

This clone came up once. The chain recombines TRBV9 with TRBJ2-7; 12 bases match TRBD2. The CDR3 runs to 16 residues. Germline assignment: CDR1 SGDLS and CDR2 YYNGEE. The V gene end was trimmed by 0 bases and the J gene end by 2 bases; junction bases not matched to a gene: 3. CDR3: CASSVDLAGGTYEQYF. CDR3 sequence (DNA): TGTGCCAGCAGCGTAGATCTAGCGGGGGGGACCTACGAGCAGTACTTC.

This clone was detected only a few times. The chain recombines TRBV5-1 with TRBJ1-1, with 8 bases that match TRBD1. Trimming took 0 bases from V and 3 from J; bases not matched to a gene: 7. Per germline, CDR1 SGHRS and CDR2 YFSETQ. CDR3 length: 16 amino acids. For the CDR3, the DNA is TGCGCCAGCAGCTTGGAAAGGACAGGGATAGACACTGAAGCTTTCTTT. This translates into CASSLERTGIDTEAFF.

The rearrangement uses TRBV11-2 and TRBJ2-7, with TRBD1 as a possible D gene (5 bases). This CDR3 region has 13 residues. Trimming removed 3 bases from V and 2 bases from J, with 8 bases in between. Germline lookup yields CDR1 SGHAT and CDR2 FQNNGV. The CDR3 loop is CASSLGPTYEQYF. The CDR3 DNA reads TGTGCCAGCAGCTTGGGGCCAACCTACGAGCAGTACTTC.

V gene TRBV14 combines with J gene TRBJ2-5; 9 nucleotides align to TRBD1. CDR1 and CDR2 from the germline V gene are SGHDN and FVKESK. The V gene end was trimmed by 1 base and the J gene end by 5 bases; junction bases not matched to a gene: 5. CDR3 length: 15 amino acids. CDR3 DNA: TGTGCCAGCAGCCAAGTCGGGACAGGGATCGAGACCCAGTACTTC. It is translated as CASSQVGTGIETQYF.

This chain links TRBV6-2 or TRBV6-3 with TRBJ1-5; 7 positions agree with TRBD1. This CDR3 has 15 residues. V shed 0 bases and J 4 bases; nucleotides not matched to a gene: 3. Germline loops: CDR1 MNHEY, CDR2 SVGEGT. The CDR3 sequence: CASSYSRQGNQPQHF. The CDR3 bases are TGTGCCAGCAGTTACTCGAGACAGGGAAATCAGCCCCAGCATTTT.

The chain combines TRBV6-5 with TRBJ1-1; a possible D gene is TRBD1 (5 bases). The length of the CDR3 is 14 residues. Germline CDR1 is MNHEY and CDR2 is SVGAGI. Trimming took off 4 bases at V and 11 bases at J, with 20 bases between the two ends. CDR3 bases: TGTGCCAGCAGTTCAACCGACAGCCCCTTGACCGCTTTCTTT. It yields the protein CASSSTDSPLTAFF.

The chain recombines TRBV5-4 with TRBJ1-2; D is ambiguous. The CDR3 extends over 13 amino acids. V lost 5 bases to trimming and J lost 8 bases, with 16 bases between them. CDR1 is SGHNT and CDR2 is YYREEE in the germline V gene (reference sequence). The DNA of the CDR3 is TGTGCCAGCAGACGGGAGTTGGCCGGCGGCTACACCTTC. As protein: CASRRELAGGYTF.

This clone was seen only once. The genes are TRBV28 and TRBJ1-5; no definite D call. V was shortened by 6 bases and J by 4 bases, with 19 bases between the two germline ends. Germline V CDR1 and CDR2: MDHEN, SYDVKM. CDR3 length: 16 amino acids. CDR3 residues: CASRNAERRGNQPQHF. CDR3 coding DNA: TGTGCCAGCAGAAACGCAGAACGGAGAGGAAATCAGCCCCAGCATTTT.

This chain uses TRBV5-1 with TRBJ1-1; 8 bases align to TRBD1. Germline CDR1 SGHRS, CDR2 YFSETQ. Germline trimming cut 9 bases from V and 10 bases from J; bases unmatched to any gene: 14. The CDR3 loop spans 13 amino acids. The CDR3 loop is CATRNESTGGAFF. The CDR3 nucleotides read TGCGCCACCCGAAATGAGTCTACAGGGGGAGCTTTCTTT.

The chain links TRBV29-1 to TRBJ1-1; 7 nucleotides match TRBD1. Germline V gene data show CDR1 as SQVTM and CDR2 as ANQGSEA. Trimming removed 5 bases from V and 7 bases from J; junction bases left unmatched: 10. The CDR3 sequence is 13 residues long. The CDR3 region has the DNA TGCAGCGTTTCGACAGGGCGGCTGGGTGAAGCTTTCTTT. Translated: CSVSTGRLGEAFF.

The CDR3 spells CASSSPGDRRPYEQYF. In DNA, the CDR3 is TGTGCCAGCAGTTCTCCAGGGGACAGGCGCCCCTACGAGCAGTACTTC. This chain connects TRBV6-5 to TRBJ2-7; 8 nucleotides agree with TRBD1. The germline V gene encodes CDR1 MNHEY and CDR2 SVGAGI. V gave up 4 bases and J gave up 2 bases; unmatched junction bases: 10. The CDR3 has 16 amino acids.

The V gene is TRBV10-3, the J gene TRBJ2-2; 7 bases are a match to TRBD2. This CDR3 contains 14 residues. J lost 5 bases, V lost 6 bases, and 6 bases had no gene match. Germline-derived CDR1 and CDR2 are ENHRY and SYGVKD. The CDR3 DNA reads as TGTGCCATCAGCTCGATGGGGGGGACCGGGGAGCTGTTTTTT. Its translation: CAISSMGGTGELFF.

The V and J genes are TRBV4-2 and TRBJ1-2, with a possible D match to TRBD1 (6 bases). CDR1 LGHNA and CDR2 YNFKEQ come from the germline V gene. This CDR3 spans 15 amino acids. Trimming took off 0 bases at V and 5 bases at J, with 13 bases between the two ends. This CDR3 is CASSQDRQDGYGYTF. The CDR3, as DNA: TGTGCCAGCAGCCAAGATAGACAGGATGGTTATGGCTACACCTTC.

This chain connects TRBV3-1 (or the pseudogene TRBV3-2) to TRBJ2-2; 7 nucleotides line up with TRBD2. With V trimmed by 3 bases and J by 5 bases, 6 bases remained unmatched. CDR3 length: 15 amino acids. The germline V gene encodes CDR1 LGHDT and CDR2 YNNKEL (reference sequence). The chain's CDR3 is CASSQKLAMTGELFF. CDR3 bases: TGTGCCAGCAGCCAGAAACTAGCGATGACCGGGGAGCTGTTTTTT.

This chain connects TRBV30 to TRBJ2-3, with 7 positions matching TRBD2. Germline V gene lookup returns CDR1 GTSNPN and CDR2 SVGIG (reference sequence). The CDR3 runs to 16 residues. Germline trimming cut 1 base from V and 3 bases from J; bases unmatched to any gene: 10. CDR3 in DNA: TGTGCCTGGAGTGACCCCGGCGAGCGGGGAACAGATACGCAGTATTTT. This gives the protein CAWSDPGERGTDTQYF.

This chain links TRBV1 with TRBJ1-2; the table gives TRBD1 as D, unverified against the DNA. TRBV1 is annotated as a pseudogene. This CDR3 contains 18 residues. CDR3 nucleotides: TGCACCAGCAACCGCCCTTCCGGACAGGGCGTATCGAACTATGGCTACACCTTC. Protein: CTSNRPSGQGVSNYGYTF.

This clone was seen a handful of times. The gene calls are TRBV6-5 and TRBJ1-6, with unresolved D. V lost 8 bases to trimming and J lost 11 bases, with 19 bases between them. Germline-derived CDR1 and CDR2 are MNHEY and SVGAGI. CDR3 size: 14 residues. The CDR3 DNA reads as TGTGCCAGCTCCGCGGCCTCGGCGGTTGCACCCCTCCACTTT. It yields the protein CASSAASAVAPLHF.

V usage is TRBV28 and J usage is TRBJ1-4; maybe TRBD1 (5 bases). The CDR3 has 15 amino acids. Trimming pared 6 bases from V and 8 bases from J, leaving 19 bases between. The germline V gene has CDR1 MDHEN and CDR2 SYDVKM. Here the CDR3 reads CASSRLLRGGEKLFF. Here the CDR3 DNA reads TGTGCCAGCAGCCGCCTTTTGAGGGGAGGGGAAAAACTGTTTTTT.

The gene calls are TRBV6-5 and TRBJ1-4; 7 nucleotides line up with TRBD1. Germline V gives CDR1 MNHEY, CDR2 SVGAGI. The CDR3 runs 15 residues. Unmatched junction bases numbered 4, after V lost 2 bases and J lost 4 bases. The CDR3 reads CASSYTGQLNEKLFF. CDR3 sequence (DNA): TGTGCCAGCAGTTACACGGGACAGCTTAATGAAAAACTGTTTTTT.

The gene calls are TRBV27 and TRBJ1-1, with D maybe TRBD1 (5 bases). CDR1 MNHEY and CDR2 SMNVEV come from the germline V gene (reference sequence). This CDR3 region has 16 residues. V was cut by 4 bases and J by 3 bases, with 18 bases left in between. The CDR3, as DNA: TGTGCCAGCAGTTCCTACCTTGGTACAGGATACACTGAAGCTTTCTTT. Translated: CASSSYLGTGYTEAFF.

The V gene is TRBV7-8, the J gene TRBJ1-3; TRBD1 is a possible D gene (5 bases). CDR3 length: 15 residues. Germline V gene sequence: CDR1 SGHVS, CDR2 FQNEAQ. V lost 4 bases, J lost 2 bases, and 12 bases lay in between. CDR3 nucleotide sequence: TGTGCCAGCAGCTCCTCACAGGTTACTGGAAACACCATATATTTT. It specifies CASSSSQVTGNTIYF.

The J gene is TRBJ1-1, the V gene TRBV21-1; TRBD1 is taken as the D call from the table, unchecked against the DNA. TRBV21-1 is a pseudogene. This CDR3 is built from 16 residues. Here the CDR3 DNA reads TGTGCCAGCAGCATTCCACTAGGGACAGAGAACACTGAAGCTTTCTTT. This gives the protein CASSIPLGTENTEAFF.

V gene TRBV15 combines with J gene TRBJ1-4, with 7 bases that match TRBD1. The CDR3 consists of 15 residues. CDR1 is LNHNV, CDR2 YYDKDF, per germline (reference sequence). The V and J ends lost 2 bases and 5 bases, in that order; junction bases with no gene match: 5. In DNA, the CDR3 is TGTGCCACCAGCAGATCTACAGGGGTGAATGAAAAACTGTTTTTT. It yields the protein CATSRSTGVNEKLFF.

The chain couples TRBV18 to TRBJ2-7; 7 nucleotides match TRBD1. CDR3 length: 14 residues. Germline V gives CDR1 KGHSH, CDR2 LQKENI. J was trimmed by 7 bases and V by 5 bases; bases with no gene match: 11. CDR3 residues: CASSSREGAREQYF. The CDR3 DNA reads as TGTGCCAGCTCATCCCGTGAGGGGGCGAGGGAGCAGTACTTC.

The V and J genes are TRBV27 and TRBJ1-6; 9 bases map to TRBD1. The V and J ends lost 4 bases and 9 bases, in that order; junction bases with no gene match: 7. The CDR3 spans 15 residues. Per the germline V gene, CDR1 is MNHEY and CDR2 is SMNVEV (reference sequence). The CDR3 DNA follows: TGTGCCAGCAGTTCACCGGGACAGGGCGTTTCACCCCTCCACTTT. Translated, it gives CASSSPGQGVSPLHF.

The chain is built from TRBV2 and TRBJ1-1, with D unresolved. Trimming removed 4 bases at V and 0 bases at J, with 6 bases between. Germline V lookup: CDR1 SNHLY, CDR2 FYNNEI. The CDR3 covers 13 residues. CDR3 loop: CASSASVNTEAFF. As DNA, the CDR3 is TGTGCCAGCAGTGCGTCGGTGAACACTGAAGCTTTCTTT.

The chain is built from TRBV15 and TRBJ2-5; D might be TRBD1 (7 bases). This CDR3 has 15 amino acids. Germline CDR1 and CDR2: LNHNV and YYDKDF (reference sequence). With 3 bases removed from V and 4 bases from J, the gap between germline ends came to 15 bases. The CDR3 nucleotides read TGTGCCACCAGCAGTCCCGCGGGACAGATAGAGACCCAGTACTTC. Translating it yields CATSSPAGQIETQYF.

The chain joins TRBV30 to TRBJ2-1; TRBD2 aligns across 13 bases. The CDR3 has 15 residues. Germline CDR1 GTSNPN, CDR2 SVGIG (reference sequence). The trim removed 1 base at V and 4 bases at J, leaving 1 base unmatched. CDR3 loop: CAWSAGLAGYNEQFF. As DNA, the CDR3 is TGTGCCTGGAGTGCGGGACTAGCGGGATACAATGAGCAGTTCTTC.

This clone showed up just once. This chain joins TRBV18 and TRBJ2-5; D unresolved. The CDR3 loop spans 12 amino acids. V gave up 2 bases and J gave up 5 bases, with 6 bases separating them. Germline V gives CDR1 KGHSH, CDR2 LQKENI. CDR3 DNA sequence: TGTGCCAGCTCACCATATGCGGAGACCCAGTACTTC. This sequence encodes CASSPYAETQYF.

The chain has TRBV7-9 and TRBJ1-2; tentative D call: TRBD1 (6 bases). The germline gives CDR1 SEHNR, CDR2 FQNEAQ (reference sequence). Trimming took 5 bases from V and 7 from J, leaving 17 bases between them. This CDR3 spans 14 amino acids. The CDR3 here is CASSPSPGAGGYTF. DNA for the CDR3: TGTGCCAGCAGCCCGAGCCCAGGGGCGGGTGGCTACACCTTC.